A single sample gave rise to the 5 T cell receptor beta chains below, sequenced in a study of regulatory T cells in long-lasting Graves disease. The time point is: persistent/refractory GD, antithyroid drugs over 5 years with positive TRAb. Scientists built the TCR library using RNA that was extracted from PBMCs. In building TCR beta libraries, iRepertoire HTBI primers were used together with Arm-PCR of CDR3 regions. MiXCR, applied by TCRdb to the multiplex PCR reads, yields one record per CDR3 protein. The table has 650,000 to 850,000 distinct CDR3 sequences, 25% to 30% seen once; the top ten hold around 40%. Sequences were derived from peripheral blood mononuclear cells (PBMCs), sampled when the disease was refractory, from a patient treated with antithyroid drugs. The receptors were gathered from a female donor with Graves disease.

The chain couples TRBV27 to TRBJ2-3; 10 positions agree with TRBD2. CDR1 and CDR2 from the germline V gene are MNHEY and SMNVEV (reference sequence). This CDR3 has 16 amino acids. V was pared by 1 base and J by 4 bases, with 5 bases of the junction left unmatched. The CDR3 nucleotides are TGTGCCAGCAGTTTATTTCCTAGCGGGAGTGCAGATACGCAGTATTTT. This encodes CASSLFPSGSADTQYF.

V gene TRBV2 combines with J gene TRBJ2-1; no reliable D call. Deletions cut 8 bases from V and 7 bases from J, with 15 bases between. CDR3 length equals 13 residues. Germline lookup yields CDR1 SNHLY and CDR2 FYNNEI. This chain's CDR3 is CASSTDERNEQFF. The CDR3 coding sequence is TGTGCCAGCTCCACGGACGAGAGGAATGAGCAGTTCTTC.

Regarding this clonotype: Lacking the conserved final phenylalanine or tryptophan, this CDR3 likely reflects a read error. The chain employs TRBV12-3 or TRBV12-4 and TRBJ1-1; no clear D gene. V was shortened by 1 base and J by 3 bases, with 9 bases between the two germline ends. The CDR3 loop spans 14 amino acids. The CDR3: CASSLDDVYTEAFL. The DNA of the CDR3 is TGTGCCAGCAGTTTAGACGATGTATACACTGAAGCTTTCCTT.

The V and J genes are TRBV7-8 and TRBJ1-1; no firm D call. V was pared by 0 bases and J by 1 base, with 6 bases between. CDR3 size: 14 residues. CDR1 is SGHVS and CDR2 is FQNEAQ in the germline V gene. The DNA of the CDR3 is TGTGCCAGCAGCTTAGCGGTCTGGAACACTGAAGCTTTCTTT. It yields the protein CASSLAVWNTEAFF.

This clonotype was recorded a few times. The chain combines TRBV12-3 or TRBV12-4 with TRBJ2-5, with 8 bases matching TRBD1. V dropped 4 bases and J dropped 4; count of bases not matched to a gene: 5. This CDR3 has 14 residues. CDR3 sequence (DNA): TGTGCCAGCAGTTCGACAGGGGTCAGAGAGACCCAGTACTTC. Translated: CASSSTGVRETQYF.